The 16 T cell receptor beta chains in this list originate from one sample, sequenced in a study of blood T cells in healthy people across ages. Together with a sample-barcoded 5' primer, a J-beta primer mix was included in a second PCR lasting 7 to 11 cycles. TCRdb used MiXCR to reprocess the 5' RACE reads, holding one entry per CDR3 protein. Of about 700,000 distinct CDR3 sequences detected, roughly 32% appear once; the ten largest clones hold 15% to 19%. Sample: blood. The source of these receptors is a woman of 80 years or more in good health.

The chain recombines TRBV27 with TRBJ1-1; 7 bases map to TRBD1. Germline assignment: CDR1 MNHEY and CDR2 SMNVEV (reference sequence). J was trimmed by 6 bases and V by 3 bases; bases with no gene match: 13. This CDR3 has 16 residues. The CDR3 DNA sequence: TGTGCCAGCAGTTTCAAACAACAGGGGCGAGGCGCTGAAGCTTTCTTT. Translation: CASSFKQQGRGAEAFF.

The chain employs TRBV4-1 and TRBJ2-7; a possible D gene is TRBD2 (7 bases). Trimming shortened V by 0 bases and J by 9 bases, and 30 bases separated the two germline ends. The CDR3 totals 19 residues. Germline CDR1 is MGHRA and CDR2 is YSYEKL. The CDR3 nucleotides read TGCGCCAGCAGCCAAGATTGGGGTAGAGGGGGGGCGGAATACAATGGGCAGTACTTC. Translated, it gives CASSQDWGRGGAEYNGQYF.

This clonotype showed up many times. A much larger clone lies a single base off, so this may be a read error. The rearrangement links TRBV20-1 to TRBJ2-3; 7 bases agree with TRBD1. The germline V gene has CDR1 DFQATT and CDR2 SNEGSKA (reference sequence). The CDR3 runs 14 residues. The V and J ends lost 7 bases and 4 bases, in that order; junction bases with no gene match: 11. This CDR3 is CSVRRTGQADTQYF. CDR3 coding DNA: TGCAGTGTTAGGAGGACAGGTCAGGCAGATACGCAGTATTTT.

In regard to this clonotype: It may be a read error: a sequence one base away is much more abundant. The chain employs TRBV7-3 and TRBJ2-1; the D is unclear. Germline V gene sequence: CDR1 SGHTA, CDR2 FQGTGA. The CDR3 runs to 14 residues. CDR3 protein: CASSLNPAMGERFF. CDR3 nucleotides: TGTGCCAGCAGCTTAAACCCCGCGATGGGTGAGCGGTTCTTC.

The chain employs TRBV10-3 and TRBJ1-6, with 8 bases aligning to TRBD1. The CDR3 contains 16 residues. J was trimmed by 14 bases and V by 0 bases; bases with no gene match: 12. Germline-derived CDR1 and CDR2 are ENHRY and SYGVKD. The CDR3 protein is CAISESTGVDNSSLHF. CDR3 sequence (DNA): TGTGCCATCAGTGAGTCGACAGGGGTTGATAATTCGTCCCTCCACTTT.

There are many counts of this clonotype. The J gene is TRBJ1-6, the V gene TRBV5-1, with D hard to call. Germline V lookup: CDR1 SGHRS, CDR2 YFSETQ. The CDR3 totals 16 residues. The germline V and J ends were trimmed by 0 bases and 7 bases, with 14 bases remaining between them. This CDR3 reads CASSLAGRGNNSPLHF. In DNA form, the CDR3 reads TGCGCCAGCAGCTTGGCGGGTCGGGGTAACAATTCACCCCTCCACTTT.

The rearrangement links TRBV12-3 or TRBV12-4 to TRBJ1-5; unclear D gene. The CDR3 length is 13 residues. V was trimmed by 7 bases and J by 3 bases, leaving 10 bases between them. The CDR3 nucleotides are TGTGCCAGCAATCTGGATTACAATCAGCCCCAGCATTTT. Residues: CASNLDYNQPQHF.

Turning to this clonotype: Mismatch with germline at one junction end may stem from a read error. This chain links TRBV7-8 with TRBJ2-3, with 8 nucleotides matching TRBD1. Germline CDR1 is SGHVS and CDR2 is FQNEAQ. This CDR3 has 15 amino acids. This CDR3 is CAGSRGTGWADSQYF. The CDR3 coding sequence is TGCGCCGGCAGCCGCGGGACAGGCTGGGCCGATTCGCAGTATTTT.

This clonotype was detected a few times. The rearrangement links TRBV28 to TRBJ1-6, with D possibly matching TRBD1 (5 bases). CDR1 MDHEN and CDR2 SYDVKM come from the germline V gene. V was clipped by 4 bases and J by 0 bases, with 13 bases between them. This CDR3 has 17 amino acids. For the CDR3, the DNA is TGTGCCAGCAGTTCCCGGGGGAGGAGCTCCTATAATTCACCCCTCCACTTT. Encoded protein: CASSSRGRSSYNSPLHF.

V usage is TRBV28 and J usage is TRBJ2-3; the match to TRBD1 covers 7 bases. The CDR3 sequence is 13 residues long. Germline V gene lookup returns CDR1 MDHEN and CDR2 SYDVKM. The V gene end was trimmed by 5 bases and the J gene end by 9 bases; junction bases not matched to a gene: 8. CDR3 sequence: CASSLRQGRTQYF. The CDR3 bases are TGTGCCAGCAGTCTCCGACAGGGTAGAACGCAGTATTTT.

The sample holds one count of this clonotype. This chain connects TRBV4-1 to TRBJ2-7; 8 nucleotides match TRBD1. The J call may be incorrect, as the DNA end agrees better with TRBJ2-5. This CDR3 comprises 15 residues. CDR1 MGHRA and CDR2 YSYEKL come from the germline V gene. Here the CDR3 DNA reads TGCGCCAGCAGCCAAGAACAGGGGGTATCTGCGACCCAGTACTTC. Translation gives CASSQEQGVSATQYF.

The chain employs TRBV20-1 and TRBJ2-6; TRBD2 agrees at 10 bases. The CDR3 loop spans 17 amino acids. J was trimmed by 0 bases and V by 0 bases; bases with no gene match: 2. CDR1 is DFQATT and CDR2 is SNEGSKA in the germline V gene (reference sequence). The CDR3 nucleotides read TGCAGTGCTAGAGATCTAGCGGGAGCCTCTGGGGCCAACGTCCTGACTTTC. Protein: CSARDLAGASGANVLTF.

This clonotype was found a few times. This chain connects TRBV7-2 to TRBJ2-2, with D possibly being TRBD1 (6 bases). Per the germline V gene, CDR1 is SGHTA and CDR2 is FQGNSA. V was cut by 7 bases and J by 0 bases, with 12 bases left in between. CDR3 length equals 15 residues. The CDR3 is CASTLDRTNTGELFF. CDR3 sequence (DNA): TGTGCCAGCACCCTGGACAGAACGAACACCGGGGAGCTGTTTTTT.

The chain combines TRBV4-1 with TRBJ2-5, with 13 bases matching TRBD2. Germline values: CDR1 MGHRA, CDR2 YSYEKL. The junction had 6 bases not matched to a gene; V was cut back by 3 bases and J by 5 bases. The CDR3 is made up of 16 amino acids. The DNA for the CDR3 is TGCGCCAGCAGCCAGGGACTAGCGGGGCCGACGGAGACCCAGTACTTC. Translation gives CASSQGLAGPTETQYF.

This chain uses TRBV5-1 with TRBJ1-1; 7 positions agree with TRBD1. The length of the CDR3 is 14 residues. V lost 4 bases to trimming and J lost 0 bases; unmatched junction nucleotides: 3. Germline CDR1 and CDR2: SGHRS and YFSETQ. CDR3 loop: CASSTGQLNTEAFF. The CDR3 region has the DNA TGCGCCAGCAGCACGGGACAGTTGAACACTGAAGCTTTCTTT.

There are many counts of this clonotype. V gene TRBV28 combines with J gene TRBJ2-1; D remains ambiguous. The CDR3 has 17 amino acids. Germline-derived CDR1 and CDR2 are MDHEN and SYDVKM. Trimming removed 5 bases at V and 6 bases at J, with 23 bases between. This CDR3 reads CASSRAIGTNLLNEQFF. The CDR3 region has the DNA TGTGCCAGCAGTCGCGCCATAGGAACTAACCTTCTCAATGAGCAGTTCTTC.